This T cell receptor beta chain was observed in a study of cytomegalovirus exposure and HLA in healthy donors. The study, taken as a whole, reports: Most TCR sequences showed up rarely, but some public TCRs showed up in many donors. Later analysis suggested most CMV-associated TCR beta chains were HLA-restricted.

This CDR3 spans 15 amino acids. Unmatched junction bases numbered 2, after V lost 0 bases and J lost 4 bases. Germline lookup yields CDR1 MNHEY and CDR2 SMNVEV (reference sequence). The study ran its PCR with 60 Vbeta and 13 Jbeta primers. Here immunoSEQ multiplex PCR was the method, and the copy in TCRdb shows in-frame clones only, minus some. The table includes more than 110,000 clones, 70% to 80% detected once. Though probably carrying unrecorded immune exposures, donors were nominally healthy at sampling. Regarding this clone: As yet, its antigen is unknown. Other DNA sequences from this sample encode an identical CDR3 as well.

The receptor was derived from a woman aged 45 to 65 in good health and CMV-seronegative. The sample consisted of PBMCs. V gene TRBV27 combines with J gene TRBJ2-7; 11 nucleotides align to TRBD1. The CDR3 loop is CASSLSGTGGYEQYF. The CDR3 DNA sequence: TGTGCCAGCAGTTTATCCGGGACAGGGGGATACGAGCAGTACTTC.